The clone carrying this TCR beta chain was counted at least ten times. The authors amplified TCR beta CDR3 regions from RNA transcripts. RT-PCR was first run with HTBI primers, then multiplex PCR in a second round. MiXCR, run by TCRdb on the multiplex PCR reads, gives a single entry per CDR3 protein. This table has approximately 540,000 distinct CDR3 sequences, under 45% appearing once. This sample is part of a study of Graves' ophthalmopathy and Graves' hyperthyroidism. In the study overall: Hyperthyroidism showing no ophthalmopathy within 18 months of follow-up was stable.

CDR1 SEHNR and CDR2 FQNEAQ come from the germline V gene (reference sequence). This CDR3 has 14 residues. Unmatched junction bases numbered 4, after V lost 2 bases and J lost 5 bases. This receptor was taken from an adult man with Graves' hyperthyroidism. Sequencing was done on a sample of peripheral blood or thyroid tissue (not recorded which). The chain combines TRBV7-9 with TRBJ1-1, with 8 nucleotides matching TRBD1. The CDR3, as DNA: TGTGCCAGCAGCTTAACAGGGGGAGATACTGAAGCTTTCTTT. Translating it yields CASSLTGGDTEAFF.